This T cell receptor (beta chain) was identified during a study of tumor-infiltrating lymphocytes in primary liver carcinoma. Unsorted whole blood supplied the blood RNA, and germline DNA was isolated too. J gave up 4 bases and V 0 bases, and 6 bases lay outside the gene matches. Germline V gives CDR1 MGHRA, CDR2 YSYEKL. The CDR3 has 16 amino acids. Making TCR beta cDNA involved around 540 ng total RNA and a constant-region primer. Three nested multiplex PCR rounds of slightly modified ARM-PCR generated TCR beta libraries. The study ran its first two PCR rounds for approximately 10 cycles each, using TRBV1-TRBV30 forward primers and a C-beta reverse primer. In TCRdb, the multiplex PCR reads were re-called with MiXCR into one record per CDR3 protein. The sample holds about 300,000 distinct CDR3 sequences, about 60% seen once. This clonotype came up once. With a much larger clone just one base away, this may be a read error. This likely comes from a read error, as the CDR3 has no conserved phenylalanine or tryptophan at its end.

This rearrangement joins TRBV4-1 to TRBJ2-1, with 7 bases aligning to TRBD2. The TCR sequence derives from a man between 40 and 49 years old with primary liver carcinoma and hepatitis B virus infection. The sequencing input was peripheral blood. This CDR3 reads CASSQDPLGLYNEQFL. The CDR3 DNA reads TGCGCCAGCAGCCAAGATCCCCTGGGACTATACAATGAGCAGTTCTTA.